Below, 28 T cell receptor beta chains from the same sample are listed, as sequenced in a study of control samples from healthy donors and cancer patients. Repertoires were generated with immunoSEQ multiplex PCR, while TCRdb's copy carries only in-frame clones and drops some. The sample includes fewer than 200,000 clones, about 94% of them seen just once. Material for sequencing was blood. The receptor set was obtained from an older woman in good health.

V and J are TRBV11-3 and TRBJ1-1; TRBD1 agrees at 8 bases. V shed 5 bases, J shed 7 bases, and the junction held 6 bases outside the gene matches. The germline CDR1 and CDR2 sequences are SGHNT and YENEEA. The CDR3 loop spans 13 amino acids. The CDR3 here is CASSDRTGSEAFF. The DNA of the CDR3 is TGTGCCAGCAGCGACCGGACAGGGAGTGAAGCTTTCTTT.

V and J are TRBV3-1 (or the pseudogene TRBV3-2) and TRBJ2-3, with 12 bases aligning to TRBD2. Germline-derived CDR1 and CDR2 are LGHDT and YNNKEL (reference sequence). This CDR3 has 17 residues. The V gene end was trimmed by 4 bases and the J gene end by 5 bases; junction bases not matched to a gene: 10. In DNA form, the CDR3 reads TGTGCCAGCAGCCCCGTACCCAGACTAGCGGGGGAAGATACGCAGTATTTT. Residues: CASSPVPRLAGEDTQYF.

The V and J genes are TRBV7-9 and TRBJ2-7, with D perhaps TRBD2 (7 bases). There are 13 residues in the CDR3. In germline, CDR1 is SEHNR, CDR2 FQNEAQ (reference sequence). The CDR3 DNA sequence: TGTGCTGGGGCAGGGGAGGGCTCCTACGAGCAGTACTTC. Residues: CAGAGEGSYEQYF. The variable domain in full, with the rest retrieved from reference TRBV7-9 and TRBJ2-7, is DTGVSQNPRHKITKRGQNVTFRCDPISEHNRLYWYRQTLGQGPEFLTYFQNEAQLEKSRLLSDRFSAERPKGSFSTLEIQRTEQGDSAMYLCAGAGEGSYEQYFGPGTRLTVT.

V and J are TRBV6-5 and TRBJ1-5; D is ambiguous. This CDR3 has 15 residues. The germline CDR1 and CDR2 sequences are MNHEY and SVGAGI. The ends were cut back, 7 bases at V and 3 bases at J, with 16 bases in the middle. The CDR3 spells CASTPGMGPNQPQHF. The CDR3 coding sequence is TGTGCCAGCACCCCCGGGATGGGTCCCAATCAGCCCCAGCATTTT.

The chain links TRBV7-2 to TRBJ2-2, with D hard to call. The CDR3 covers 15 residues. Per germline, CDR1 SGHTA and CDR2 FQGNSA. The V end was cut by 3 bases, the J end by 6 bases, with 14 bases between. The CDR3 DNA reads TGTGCCAGCAGCTTGTATCAAGATAGCCCCGGGGAGCTGTTTTTT. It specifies CASSLYQDSPGELFF.

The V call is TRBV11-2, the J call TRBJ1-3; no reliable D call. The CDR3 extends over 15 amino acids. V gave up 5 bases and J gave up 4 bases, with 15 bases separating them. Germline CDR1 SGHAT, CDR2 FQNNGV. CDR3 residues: CASSMPRGSGNTIYF. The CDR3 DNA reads TGTGCCAGCAGCATGCCTCGAGGGAGCGGAAACACCATATATTTT.

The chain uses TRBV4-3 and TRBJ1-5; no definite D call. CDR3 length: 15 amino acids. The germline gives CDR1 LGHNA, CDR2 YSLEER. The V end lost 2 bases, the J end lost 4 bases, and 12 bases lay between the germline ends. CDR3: CASSQSISGNQPQHF. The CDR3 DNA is TGCGCCAGCAGCCAAAGTATTTCGGGGAATCAGCCCCAGCATTTT.

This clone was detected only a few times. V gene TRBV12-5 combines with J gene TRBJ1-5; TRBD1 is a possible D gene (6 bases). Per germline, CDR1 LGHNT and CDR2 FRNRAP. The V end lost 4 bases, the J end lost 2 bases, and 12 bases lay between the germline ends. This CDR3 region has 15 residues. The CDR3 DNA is TGTGCTAGTGGTTACGGGGACATGGGCAATCAGCCCCAGCATTTT. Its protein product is CASGYGDMGNQPQHF.

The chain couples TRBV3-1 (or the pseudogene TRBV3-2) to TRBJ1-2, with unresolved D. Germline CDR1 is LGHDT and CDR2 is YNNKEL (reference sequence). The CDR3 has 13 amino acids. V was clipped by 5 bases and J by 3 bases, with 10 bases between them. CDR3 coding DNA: TGTGCCAGCAGCGATGACAAGGACTATGGCTACACCTTC. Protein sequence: CASSDDKDYGYTF.

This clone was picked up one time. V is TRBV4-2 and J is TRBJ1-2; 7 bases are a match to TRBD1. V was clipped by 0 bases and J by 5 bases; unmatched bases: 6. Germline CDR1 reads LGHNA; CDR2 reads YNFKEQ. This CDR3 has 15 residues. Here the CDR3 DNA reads TGTGCCAGCAGCCAAGAGATAGGGGGCCCGTATGGCTACACCTTC. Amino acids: CASSQEIGGPYGYTF.

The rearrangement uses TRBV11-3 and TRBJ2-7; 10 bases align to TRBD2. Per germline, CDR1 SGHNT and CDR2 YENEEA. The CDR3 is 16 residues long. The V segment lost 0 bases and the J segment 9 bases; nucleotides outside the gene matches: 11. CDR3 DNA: TGTGCCAGCAGCTTAGATCAGCGGGGGGGGATAGTTTGGCAGTACTTC. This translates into CASSLDQRGGIVWQYF.

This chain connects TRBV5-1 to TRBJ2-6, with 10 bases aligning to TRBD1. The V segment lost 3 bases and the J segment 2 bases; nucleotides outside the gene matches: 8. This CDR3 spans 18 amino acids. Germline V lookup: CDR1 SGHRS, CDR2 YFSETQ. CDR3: CASSSIDRGLAGANVLTF. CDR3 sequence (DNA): TGCGCCAGCAGCTCGATAGACAGGGGGCTTGCTGGGGCCAACGTCCTGACTTTC.

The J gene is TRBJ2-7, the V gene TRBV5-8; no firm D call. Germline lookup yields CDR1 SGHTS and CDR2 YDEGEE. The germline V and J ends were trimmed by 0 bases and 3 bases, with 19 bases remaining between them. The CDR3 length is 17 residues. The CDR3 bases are TGTGCCAGCAGCTTGGCCGTCGGCACCGAAACAATCTACGAGCAGTACTTC. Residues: CASSLAVGTETIYEQYF.

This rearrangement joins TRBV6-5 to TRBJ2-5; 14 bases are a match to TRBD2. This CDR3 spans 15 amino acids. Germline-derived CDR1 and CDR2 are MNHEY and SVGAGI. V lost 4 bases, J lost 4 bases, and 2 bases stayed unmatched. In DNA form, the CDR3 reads TGTGCCAGCAGTTTTGGGACTAGCGGGGGAGAGACCCAGTACTTC. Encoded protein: CASSFGTSGGETQYF.

This CDR3 reads CASSPSAGTNSYEQYF. DNA for the CDR3: TGCGCCAGCAGCCCATCCGCCGGGACTAACTCCTACGAGCAGTACTTC. The chain couples TRBV5-1 to TRBJ2-7, with 7 bases lining up with TRBD2. CDR1 is SGHRS and CDR2 is YFSETQ in the germline V gene. The CDR3 runs 16 residues. V lost 4 bases and J lost 0; bases outside the gene matches: 10.

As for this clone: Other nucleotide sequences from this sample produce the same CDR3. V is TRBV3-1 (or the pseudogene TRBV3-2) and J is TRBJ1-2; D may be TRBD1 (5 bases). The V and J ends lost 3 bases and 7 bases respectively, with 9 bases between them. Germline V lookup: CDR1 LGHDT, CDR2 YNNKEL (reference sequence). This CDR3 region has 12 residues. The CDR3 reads CASSHREGGYTF. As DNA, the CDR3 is TGTGCCAGCAGCCACAGGGAAGGTGGCTACACCTTC.

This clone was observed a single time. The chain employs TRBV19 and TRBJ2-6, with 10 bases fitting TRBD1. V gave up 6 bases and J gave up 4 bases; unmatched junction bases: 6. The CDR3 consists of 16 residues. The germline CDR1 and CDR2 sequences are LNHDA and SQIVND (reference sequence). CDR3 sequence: CASSFDRGLGANVLTF. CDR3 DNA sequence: TGTGCCAGTAGCTTTGACAGGGGGCTCGGGGCCAACGTCCTGACTTTC. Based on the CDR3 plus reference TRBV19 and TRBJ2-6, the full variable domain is DGGITQSPKYLFRKEGQNVTLSCEQNLNHDAMYWYRQDPGQGLRLIYYSQIVNDFQKGDIAEGYSVSREKKESFPLTVTSAQKNPTAFYLCASSFDRGLGANVLTFGAGSRLTVL.

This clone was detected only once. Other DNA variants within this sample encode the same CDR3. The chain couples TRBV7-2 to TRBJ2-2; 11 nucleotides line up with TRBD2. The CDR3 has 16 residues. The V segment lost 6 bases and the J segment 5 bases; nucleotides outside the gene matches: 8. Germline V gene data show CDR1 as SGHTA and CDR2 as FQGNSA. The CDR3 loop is CASRVAGGPGTGELFF. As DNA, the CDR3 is TGTGCCAGCAGGGTAGCGGGGGGGCCTGGGACCGGGGAGCTGTTTTTT.

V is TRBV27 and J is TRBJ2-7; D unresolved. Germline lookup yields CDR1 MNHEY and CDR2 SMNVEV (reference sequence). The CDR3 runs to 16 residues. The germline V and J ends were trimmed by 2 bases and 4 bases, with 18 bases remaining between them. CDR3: CASSLKAPETTYEQYF. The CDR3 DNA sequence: TGTGCCAGCAGTTTAAAGGCCCCCGAGACAACATACGAGCAGTACTTC.

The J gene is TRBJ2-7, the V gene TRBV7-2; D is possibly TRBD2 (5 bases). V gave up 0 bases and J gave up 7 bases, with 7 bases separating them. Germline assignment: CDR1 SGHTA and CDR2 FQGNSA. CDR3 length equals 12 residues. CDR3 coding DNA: TGTGCCAGCAGCTTAGCTACGGGGGAGCAGTACTTC. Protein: CASSLATGEQYF.

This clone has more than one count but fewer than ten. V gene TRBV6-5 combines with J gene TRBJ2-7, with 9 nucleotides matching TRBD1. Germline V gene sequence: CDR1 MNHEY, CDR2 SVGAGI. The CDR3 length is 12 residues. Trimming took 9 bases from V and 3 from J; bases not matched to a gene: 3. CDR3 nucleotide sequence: TGTGCCAGTGGACAGGGGATCTACGAGCAGTACTTC. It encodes CASGQGIYEQYF.

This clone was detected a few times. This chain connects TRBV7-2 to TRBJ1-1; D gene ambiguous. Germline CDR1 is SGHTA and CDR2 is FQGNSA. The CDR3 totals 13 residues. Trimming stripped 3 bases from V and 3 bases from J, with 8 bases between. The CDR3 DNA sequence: TGTGCCAGCAGCTTTGCCCGGGACACTGAAGCTTTCTTT. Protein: CASSFARDTEAFF.

CDR3 amino acids: CASSQGGAAPGQPQHF. CDR3 DNA sequence: TGTGCCAGCAGCCAAGGAGGGGCAGCTCCGGGCCAGCCCCAGCATTTT. The V gene is TRBV7-2, the J gene TRBJ1-5, with D perhaps matching TRBD1 (5 bases). The CDR3 contains 16 residues. Trimming took off 5 bases at V and 7 bases at J, with 21 bases between the two ends. Looked up from germline, CDR1 is SGHTA and CDR2 is FQGNSA.

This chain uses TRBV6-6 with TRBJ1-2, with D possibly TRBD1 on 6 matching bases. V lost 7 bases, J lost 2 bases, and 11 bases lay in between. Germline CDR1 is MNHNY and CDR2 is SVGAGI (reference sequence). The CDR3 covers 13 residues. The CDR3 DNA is TGTGCCAGCACGGGGGCGCAGAACTATGGCTACACCTTC. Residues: CASTGAQNYGYTF.

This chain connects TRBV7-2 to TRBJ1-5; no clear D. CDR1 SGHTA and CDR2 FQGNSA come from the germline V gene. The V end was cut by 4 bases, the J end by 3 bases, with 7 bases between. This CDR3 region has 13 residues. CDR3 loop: CASSSTNNQPQHF. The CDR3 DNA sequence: TGTGCCAGCAGCTCCACCAACAATCAGCCCCAGCATTTT.

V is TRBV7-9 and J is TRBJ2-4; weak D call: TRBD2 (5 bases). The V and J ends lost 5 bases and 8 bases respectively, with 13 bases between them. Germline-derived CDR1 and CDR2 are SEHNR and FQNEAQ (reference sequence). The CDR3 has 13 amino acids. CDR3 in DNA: TGTGCCAGCAGCCCGACCGGGGTCGACATTCAGTACTTC. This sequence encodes CASSPTGVDIQYF. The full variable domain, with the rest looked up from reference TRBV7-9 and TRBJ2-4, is DTGVSQNPRHKITKRGQNVTFRCDPISEHNRLYWYRQTLGQGPEFLTYFQNEAQLEKSRLLSDRFSAERPKGSFSTLEIQRTEQGDSAMYLCASSPTGVDIQYFGAGTRLSVL.

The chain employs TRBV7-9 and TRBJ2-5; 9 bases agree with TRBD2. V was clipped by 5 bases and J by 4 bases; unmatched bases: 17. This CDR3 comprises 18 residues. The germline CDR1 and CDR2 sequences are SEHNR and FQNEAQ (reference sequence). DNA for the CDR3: TGTGCCAGCAGCATGGCTTTCGGCGGGGGGGCCCAATTAGAGACCCAGTACTTC. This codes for CASSMAFGGGAQLETQYF.

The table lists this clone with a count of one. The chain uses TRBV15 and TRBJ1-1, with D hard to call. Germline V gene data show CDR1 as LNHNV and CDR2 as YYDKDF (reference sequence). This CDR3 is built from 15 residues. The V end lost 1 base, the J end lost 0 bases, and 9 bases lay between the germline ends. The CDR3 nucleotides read TGTGCCACCAGCAGAGCCGGGAGCCTGAACACTGAAGCTTTCTTT. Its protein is CATSRAGSLNTEAFF.